Listed here are 32 T cell receptor beta chains from one sample, sequenced in a study of vaccination effects on CD4 cells after COVID-19. Their antigens are not known. Measured with immunoSEQ multiplex PCR; TCRdb has only the in-frame clones, and not every one. The data contain 25,000 to 35,000 clones, about 72% of them singletons. Sequencing was preceded by expansion of antigen-specific CD4+ T cells with viral peptide pools in the ViraFEST assay. Isolation of CD4+ T cells took place after more than 9 days of culture. The individual was infected with SARS-CoV-2 between March and December 2020, as confirmed by PCR. The specimen was CD4+ T cells from PBMCs cultured with a peptide pool, collected before COVID-19 vaccination. The source is a human donor who had a prior SARS-CoV-2 infection.

This clone was detected a few times. The chain employs TRBV18 and TRBJ1-6; no definite D call. The V gene's germline CDR1 is KGHSH and CDR2 LQKENI. Trimming left V 6 bases short and J 3 bases short, with 6 bases between. The CDR3 is 13 amino acids. CDR3: CASSHDYNSPLHF. Here the CDR3 DNA reads TGTGCCAGCTCTCATGACTATAATTCACCCCTCCACTTT.

The rearrangement links TRBV2 to TRBJ1-2; no reliable D call. Germline lookup yields CDR1 SNHLY and CDR2 FYNNEI. Trimming removed 6 bases from V and 4 bases from J, with 15 bases in between. This CDR3 region has 14 residues. CDR3 sequence: CASSQSGTLYGYTF. In DNA, the CDR3 is TGTGCCAGCAGCCAAAGCGGCACCCTCTATGGCTACACCTTC. Drawing the rest from reference TRBV2 and TRBJ1-2, the complete variable domain is EPEVTQTPSHQVTQMGQEVILRCVPISNHLYFYWYRQILGQKVEFLVSFYNNEISEKSEIFDDQFSVERPDGSNFTLKIRSTKLEDSAMYFCASSQSGTLYGYTFGSGTRLTVV.

The chain joins TRBV15 to TRBJ2-3; D gene uncertain. Germline V gene lookup returns CDR1 LNHNV and CDR2 YYDKDF (reference sequence). The V end lost 5 bases, the J end lost 5 bases, and 11 bases lay between the germline ends. The CDR3 extends over 13 amino acids. CDR3 sequence reads: CATSALGRDTQYF. CDR3 nucleotide sequence: TGTGCCACCAGCGCCCTGGGCCGAGATACGCAGTATTTT.

This clone was found a few times. V and J are TRBV9 and TRBJ2-5, with TRBD2 identical over 7 bases. J lost 3 bases, V lost 4 bases, and 6 bases had no gene match. The CDR3 covers 14 residues. Germline V gene lookup returns CDR1 SGDLS and CDR2 YYNGEE. Here the CDR3 DNA reads TGTGCCAGCAGCCCATGGGCGGGGGAAGAGACCCAGTACTTC. It specifies CASSPWAGEETQYF. Supplemented by reference TRBV9 and TRBJ2-5, the full variable domain reads DSGVTQTPKHLITATGQRVTLRCSPRSGDLSVYWYQQSLDQGLQFLIQYYNGEERAKGNILERFSAQQFPDLHSELNLSSLELGDSALYFCASSPWAGEETQYFGPGTRLLVL.

This clone showed up just once. The chain uses TRBV7-2 and TRBJ1-6, with a possible D match to TRBD1 (5 bases). CDR1 and CDR2 (germline): SGHTA, FQGNSA. There are 14 residues in the CDR3. V gave up 3 bases and J gave up 7 bases, with 10 bases separating them. The CDR3 sequence is CASSFRWGNSPLHF. CDR3 nucleotides: TGTGCCAGCAGCTTTCGTTGGGGGAATTCACCCCTCCACTTT. Full variable domain (missing parts from reference TRBV7-2 and TRBJ1-6): GAGVSQSPSNKVTEKGKDVELRCDPISGHTALYWYRQSLGQGLEFLIYFQGNSAPDKSGLPSDRFSAERTGGSVSTLTIQRTQQEDSAVYLCASSFRWGNSPLHFGNGTRLTVT.

Comments on this clone: The same CDR3 is also encoded by other DNA sequences in this sample. The rearrangement links TRBV9 to TRBJ2-3, with unresolved D. The CDR3 has 13 amino acids. The V gene's germline CDR1 is SGDLS and CDR2 YYNGEE. V shed 0 bases and J shed 2 bases, with 4 bases lying between them. The CDR3 sequence: CASSVAPTDTQYF. The CDR3 bases are TGTGCCAGCAGCGTAGCTCCCACAGATACGCAGTATTTT.

V gene TRBV4-2 combines with J gene TRBJ1-3; D is unresolved. This CDR3 comprises 16 residues. The V gene lost 0 bases and the J gene lost 0 bases, with 9 bases spanning the gap. The germline CDR1 and CDR2 sequences are LGHNA and YNFKEQ. Written as DNA, the CDR3 is TGTGCCAGCAGCCAAGACAGGTTCCGCTCTGGAAACACCATATATTTT. This encodes CASSQDRFRSGNTIYF.

This rearrangement joins TRBV29-1 to TRBJ1-1, with D unclear. CDR1 is SQVTM, CDR2 ANQGSEA, per germline. The CDR3 extends over 12 amino acids. V was trimmed by 4 bases and J by 6 bases, leaving 12 bases between them. The CDR3 region is CSVVTAGPEAFF. The DNA of the CDR3 is TGCAGCGTTGTTACGGCGGGCCCTGAAGCTTTCTTT.

This chain connects TRBV4-2 to TRBJ1-4, with 9 bases that match TRBD1. Germline trimming cut 0 bases from V and 8 bases from J; bases unmatched to any gene: 7. CDR3 size: 16 residues. Germline V gene data show CDR1 as LGHNA and CDR2 as YNFKEQ. The CDR3 DNA reads as TGTGCCAGCAGCCAAGATGCGGGACAGGGAGGGGAAAAACTGTTTTTT. The encoded protein is CASSQDAGQGGEKLFF.

The J gene is TRBJ2-7, the V gene TRBV7-2; D tentatively fits TRBD1 or TRBD2 (5 bases each). Germline CDR1 is SGHTA and CDR2 is FQGNSA. This CDR3 region has 16 residues. Between the trimmed V and J ends, which lost 3 bases and 7 bases, there was a span of 22 bases. Here the CDR3 reads CASSFRVSGTSVEQYF. DNA for the CDR3: TGTGCCAGCAGCTTTAGGGTCTCTGGGACCAGCGTAGAGCAGTACTTC. Variable domain in full (rest from reference TRBV7-2 and TRBJ2-7): GAGVSQSPSNKVTEKGKDVELRCDPISGHTALYWYRQSLGQGLEFLIYFQGNSAPDKSGLPSDRFSAERTGGSVSTLTIQRTQQEDSAVYLCASSFRVSGTSVEQYFGPGTRLTVT.

J is TRBJ2-3 and V is TRBV11-3, with 9 positions matching TRBD1. V trimming: 5 bases; J trimming: 6 bases; junction bases outside the gene matches: 15. Germline V gene lookup returns CDR1 SGHNT and CDR2 YENEEA. The length of the CDR3 is 17 residues. This chain's CDR3 is CASSPNGQGTNGDTQYF. The CDR3 DNA is TGTGCCAGCAGCCCGAATGGACAGGGGACGAACGGGGATACGCAGTATTTT.

The rearrangement uses TRBV5-5 and TRBJ2-7; D remains ambiguous. Germline V gene data show CDR1 as SGHKS and CDR2 as YYEKEE (reference sequence). Trimming shortened V by 1 base and J by 2 bases, and 10 bases separated the two germline ends. The CDR3 extends over 14 amino acids. The CDR3 coding sequence is TGTGCCAGCAGCTTGTCCCGGGTGGCCTACGAGCAGTACTTC. The encoded protein is CASSLSRVAYEQYF. Filled out from reference TRBV5-5 and TRBJ2-7, the complete variable domain reads DAGVTQSPTHLIKTRGQQVTLRCSPISGHKSVSWYQQVLGQGPQFIFQYYEKEERGRGNFPDRFSARQFPNYSSELNVNALLLGDSALYLCASSLSRVAYEQYFGPGTRLTVT.

The chain links TRBV6-5 to TRBJ1-1; D may be TRBD1 (6 bases). The CDR3 loop spans 15 amino acids. The germline V gene encodes CDR1 MNHEY and CDR2 SVGAGI. The V and J ends lost 7 bases and 4 bases respectively, with 19 bases between them. For the CDR3, the DNA is TGTGCCAGCATCCTTGGGGCGGGGGGCCTCACTGAAGCTTTCTTT. As protein: CASILGAGGLTEAFF.

The chain joins TRBV30 to TRBJ2-4; D not resolved. V shed 0 bases and J shed 2 bases, with 8 bases lying between them. Germline CDR1 and CDR2: GTSNPN and SVGIG (reference sequence). CDR3 length: 14 amino acids. This chain's CDR3 is CAWSVKGSKNIQYF. CDR3 coding DNA: TGTGCCTGGAGTGTAAAGGGCTCCAAAAACATTCAGTACTTC. Using reference TRBV30 and TRBJ2-4 for the parts outside the CDR3, the full variable domain is SQTIHQWPATLVQPVGSPLSLECTVEGTSNPNLYWYRQAAGRGLQLLFYSVGIGQISSEVPQNLSASRPQDRQFILSSKKLLLSDSGFYLCAWSVKGSKNIQYFGAGTRLSVL.

The chain couples TRBV25-1 to TRBJ2-1; D gene ambiguous. The CDR3 is made up of 12 amino acids. V lost 1 base and J lost 15, with 13 bases in between. Germline-derived CDR1 and CDR2 are MGHDK and SYGVNS. This CDR3 reads CASSEFPDRPFF. CDR3 nucleotides: TGTGCCAGCAGTGAATTCCCCGACCGACCGTTCTTC.

V and J are TRBV5-8 and TRBJ2-5; no clear D gene. This CDR3 contains 12 residues. Germline CDR1 and CDR2: SGHTS and YDEGEE. V was trimmed by 2 bases and J by 2 bases, leaving 4 bases between them. CDR3 residues: CASSFQQETQYF. The CDR3 DNA follows: TGTGCCAGCAGCTTCCAGCAAGAGACCCAGTACTTC.

The table lists this clone with a few counts. V usage is TRBV5-1 and J usage is TRBJ1-1; D remains ambiguous. The V end lost 2 bases, the J end lost 5 bases, and 10 bases lay between the germline ends. This CDR3 region has 13 residues. Germline lookup yields CDR1 SGHRS and CDR2 YFSETQ. CDR3 in DNA: TGCGCCAGCAGCTTTACTACAGCTACTGAAGCTTTCTTT. Its translation: CASSFTTATEAFF.

This chain links TRBV7-9 with TRBJ2-5; no clear D. The CDR3 runs to 14 residues. From germline, CDR1 is SEHNR and CDR2 FQNEAQ (reference sequence). V shed 4 bases and J shed 7 bases, with 16 bases lying between them. Here the CDR3 DNA reads TGTGCCAGCAGCTCCCGGGCCCGTATAGGGACCCAGTACTTC. Encoded protein: CASSSRARIGTQYF.

CDR3 sequence: CASSGEDRAENSPLHF. The CDR3 nucleotides read TGTGCCAGCAGTGGGGAAGACAGGGCCGAGAATTCACCCCTCCACTTT. V is TRBV28 and J is TRBJ1-6; TRBD1 matches 7 bases. This CDR3 comprises 16 residues. CDR1 is MDHEN and CDR2 is SYDVKM in the germline V gene. Trimming took 5 bases from V and 7 from J; bases not matched to a gene: 11.

This rearrangement joins TRBV10-3 to TRBJ2-1; 9 nucleotides agree with TRBD2. The V gene's germline CDR1 is ENHRY and CDR2 SYGVKD. This CDR3 is built from 14 residues. The ends lost 5 bases at V and 8 bases at J; junction bases unmatched: 7. Here the CDR3 reads CAISPAGGFDEQFF. DNA for the CDR3: TGTGCCATCAGTCCAGCGGGAGGCTTTGATGAGCAGTTCTTC.

The rearrangement joins TRBV7-9 to TRBJ2-6, with 8 bases fitting TRBD1. V shed 1 base and J 1 base; nucleotides not matched to a gene: 6. Germline lookup yields CDR1 SEHNR and CDR2 FQNEAQ (reference sequence). The CDR3 has 18 amino acids. The CDR3 DNA is TGTGCCAGCAGCTTAGGGGTCAGGGGGCCATCTGGGGCCAACGTCCTGACTTTC. This gives the protein CASSLGVRGPSGANVLTF.

This rearrangement joins TRBV2 to TRBJ1-1; D is possibly TRBD1 (6 bases). The germline V gene has CDR1 SNHLY and CDR2 FYNNEI. Trimming left V 9 bases short and J 7 bases short, with 12 bases between. The CDR3 extends over 11 amino acids. The CDR3 sequence is CASRQVLEAFF. CDR3 DNA: TGTGCCAGTAGACAGGTCCTTGAAGCTTTCTTT.

This chain uses TRBV24-1 with TRBJ1-2; 10 bases map to TRBD1. Germline CDR1 and CDR2: KGHDR and SFDVKD. The CDR3 consists of 21 residues. The V segment lost 1 base and the J segment 4 bases; nucleotides outside the gene matches: 20. The CDR3: CATSDLVWGLGTGVFCYGYTF. DNA of the CDR3: TGTGCCACCAGTGATTTAGTTTGGGGGCTAGGGACAGGGGTCTTTTGCTATGGCTACACCTTC.

The chain has TRBV3-1 (or the pseudogene TRBV3-2) and TRBJ2-1; D tentatively reads TRBD1 or TRBD2 (6 bases each). Germline V gene lookup returns CDR1 LGHDT and CDR2 YNNKEL (reference sequence). V lost 0 bases and J lost 10, with 10 bases in between. The CDR3 is made up of 13 amino acids. Here the CDR3 DNA reads TGTGCCAGCAGCCAAGAGGGGGGCTGGGAGCAGTTCTTC. Translating it yields CASSQEGGWEQFF.

The chain employs TRBV4-2 and TRBJ2-3, with TRBD1 matching over 9 bases. Germline CDR1 LGHNA, CDR2 YNFKEQ. This CDR3 region has 13 residues. Trimming took 3 bases from V and 6 from J; bases not matched to a gene: 1. The CDR3 spells CASSQGTGDTQYF. The CDR3 coding sequence is TGTGCCAGCAGCCAGGGGACAGGGGATACGCAGTATTTT.

This chain joins TRBV7-2 and TRBJ2-5, with D possibly being TRBD2 (5 bases). Deletions cut 4 bases from V and 7 bases from J, with 19 bases between. Germline V gene data show CDR1 as SGHTA and CDR2 as FQGNSA. CDR3 length: 15 residues. The CDR3 DNA reads as TGTGCCAGCAGCTCCTCCACCTGGCGACGGGGGACCCAGTACTTC. Translating it yields CASSSSTWRRGTQYF.

The chain joins TRBV4-2 to TRBJ1-1; possibly TRBD1 for D (5 bases). V lost 0 bases, J lost 11 bases, and 19 bases lay in between. Germline V lookup: CDR1 LGHNA, CDR2 YNFKEQ. The CDR3 sequence is 15 residues long. Here the CDR3 reads CASSQDGGPASSAFF. The CDR3 coding sequence is TGTGCCAGCAGCCAAGATGGGGGACCCGCCTCTTCGGCTTTCTTT.

V usage is TRBV13 and J usage is TRBJ2-1, with D possibly being TRBD1 or TRBD2 (6 bases each). The V and J ends lost 2 bases and 7 bases respectively, with 18 bases between them. The CDR3 totals 16 residues. The germline V gene encodes CDR1 PRHDT and CDR2 FYEKMQ (reference sequence). The CDR3 bases are TGTGCCAGCAGCTTATTCGTCGGGCGGGGACATAATGAGCAGTTCTTC. Encoded protein: CASSLFVGRGHNEQFF.

This chain connects TRBV11-2 to TRBJ2-7; no definite D call. The CDR3 is 14 amino acids. V was shortened by 4 bases and J by 4 bases, with 14 bases between the two germline ends. Germline V gives CDR1 SGHAT, CDR2 FQNNGV. The CDR3 spells CASSSRAKNYEQYF. The CDR3 DNA reads TGTGCCAGCAGCTCTCGAGCGAAGAATTACGAGCAGTACTTC.

CDR3: CASSLARGGSGVSTDTQYF. The CDR3 DNA follows: TGTGCCAGCAGCTTAGCCCGGGGGGGTAGCGGGGTTAGCACAGATACGCAGTATTTT. J is TRBJ2-3 and V is TRBV11-2; TRBD2 matches at 8 bases. The germline gives CDR1 SGHAT, CDR2 FQNNGV. There are 19 residues in the CDR3. The trim removed 1 base at V and 0 bases at J, leaving 12 bases unmatched.

J is TRBJ1-2 and V is TRBV5-1; 7 bases fit TRBD1. The CDR3 has 14 residues. Germline CDR1 is SGHRS and CDR2 is YFSETQ. Trimming removed 4 bases from V and 10 bases from J; junction bases left unmatched: 13. In DNA form, the CDR3 reads TGCGCCAGCAGCCCGGGGGACAGTGGATACGACTACACCTTC. Residues: CASSPGDSGYDYTF.

The chain uses TRBV29-1 and TRBJ2-5, with 10 bases aligning to TRBD1. Germline V CDR1 and CDR2: SQVTM, ANQGSEA. The CDR3 length is 12 residues. V was pared by 6 bases and J by 3 bases, with 1 base of the junction left unmatched. DNA for the CDR3: TGCAGCGTCGGGACAGGGGAAGAGACCCAGTACTTC. It translates to CSVGTGEETQYF. Drawing the rest from reference TRBV29-1 and TRBJ2-5, the complete variable domain is SAVISQKPSRDICQRGTSLTIQCQVDSQVTMMFWYRQQPGQSLTLIATANQGSEATYESGFVIDKFPISRPNLTFSTLTVSNMSPEDSSIYLCSVGTGEETQYFGPGTRLLVL.